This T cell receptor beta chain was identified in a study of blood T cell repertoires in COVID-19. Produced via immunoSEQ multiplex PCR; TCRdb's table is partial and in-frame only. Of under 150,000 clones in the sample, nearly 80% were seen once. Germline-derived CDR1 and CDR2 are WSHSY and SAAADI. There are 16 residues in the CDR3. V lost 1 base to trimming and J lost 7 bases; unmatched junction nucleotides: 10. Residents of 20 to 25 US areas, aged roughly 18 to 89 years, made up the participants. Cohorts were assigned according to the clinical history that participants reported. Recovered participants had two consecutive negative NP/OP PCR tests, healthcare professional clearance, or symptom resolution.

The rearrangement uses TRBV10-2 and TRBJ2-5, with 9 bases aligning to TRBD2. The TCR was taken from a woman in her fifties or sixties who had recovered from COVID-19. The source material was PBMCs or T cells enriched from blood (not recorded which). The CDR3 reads CASSEFPSGMGGTQYF. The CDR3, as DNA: TGCGCCAGCAGTGAGTTCCCTAGCGGGATGGGCGGGACCCAGTACTTC.